A single sample is the source of the 3 T cell receptor beta chains below, sequenced in a study of blood T cells in healthy people across ages. Together with a sample-barcoded 5' primer, a J-beta primer mix was included in a second PCR lasting about 7 to 11 cycles. Via MiXCR, TCRdb re-called the 5' RACE reads, giving one row per CDR3 protein. The sample holds some 760,000 distinct CDR3 sequences, 20% to 25% seen once. The same data also went into a second study, on T cells of mothers and their children.

Specimen: blood. These receptors were collected from a boy aged 5-17 years in good health.

The chain employs TRBV6-1 and TRBJ2-1, with TRBD2 matching 11 bases. Germline assignment: CDR1 MNHNS and CDR2 SASEGT. The V and J ends lost 5 bases and 9 bases, in that order; junction bases with no gene match: 9. The CDR3 contains 15 residues. The CDR3 DNA follows: TGTGCCAGCAGTTTAGCGGGGGGGCTCTGGAGTGAGCAGTTCTTC. It specifies CASSLAGGLWSEQFF.

V usage is TRBV7-2 and J usage is TRBJ1-6, with no clear D. Looked up from germline, CDR1 is SGHTA and CDR2 is FQGNSA. The V gene lost 1 base and the J gene lost 2 bases, with 6 bases spanning the gap. This CDR3 has 15 amino acids. CDR3: CASSLGPPYNSPLHF. DNA of the CDR3: TGTGCCAGCAGCTTAGGACCCCCCTATAATTCACCCCTCCACTTT.

There are a few counts of this clonotype. The chain uses TRBV6-2 or TRBV6-3 and TRBJ2-5; D remains unclear. The V and J ends lost 4 bases and 4 bases respectively, with 16 bases between them. Germline V gene sequence: CDR1 MNHEY, CDR2 SVGEGT. The CDR3 runs to 15 residues. The CDR3 sequence is CASSSLEEWRETQYF. The CDR3 DNA follows: TGTGCCAGCAGTTCCCTCGAGGAGTGGCGAGAGACCCAGTACTTC.